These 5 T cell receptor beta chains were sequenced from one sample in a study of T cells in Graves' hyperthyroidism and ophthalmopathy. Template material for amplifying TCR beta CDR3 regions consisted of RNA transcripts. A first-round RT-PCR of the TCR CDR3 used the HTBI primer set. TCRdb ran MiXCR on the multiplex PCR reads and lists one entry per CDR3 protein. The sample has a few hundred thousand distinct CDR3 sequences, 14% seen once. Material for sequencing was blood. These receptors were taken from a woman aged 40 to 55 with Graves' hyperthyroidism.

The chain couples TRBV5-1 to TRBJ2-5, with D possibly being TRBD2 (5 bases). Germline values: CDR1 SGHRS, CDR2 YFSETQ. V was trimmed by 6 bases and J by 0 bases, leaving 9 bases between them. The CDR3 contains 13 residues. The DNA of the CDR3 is TGCGCCAGCAATGATAGCGACCAAGAGACCCAGTACTTC. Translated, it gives CASNDSDQETQYF.

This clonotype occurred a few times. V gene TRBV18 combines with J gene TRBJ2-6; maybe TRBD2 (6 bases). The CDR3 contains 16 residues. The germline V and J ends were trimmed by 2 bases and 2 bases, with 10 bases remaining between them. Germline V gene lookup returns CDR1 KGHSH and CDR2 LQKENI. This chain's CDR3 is CASSPYGSPGANVLTF. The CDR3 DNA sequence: TGTGCCAGCTCACCATACGGGAGCCCTGGGGCCAACGTCCTGACTTTC.

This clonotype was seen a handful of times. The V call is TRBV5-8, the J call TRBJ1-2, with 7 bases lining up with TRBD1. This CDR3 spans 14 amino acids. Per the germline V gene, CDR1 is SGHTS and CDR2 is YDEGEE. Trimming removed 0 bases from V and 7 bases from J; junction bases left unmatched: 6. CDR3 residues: CASSLGQTGLGYTF. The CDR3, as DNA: TGTGCCAGCAGCTTGGGTCAGACAGGGCTTGGCTACACCTTC.

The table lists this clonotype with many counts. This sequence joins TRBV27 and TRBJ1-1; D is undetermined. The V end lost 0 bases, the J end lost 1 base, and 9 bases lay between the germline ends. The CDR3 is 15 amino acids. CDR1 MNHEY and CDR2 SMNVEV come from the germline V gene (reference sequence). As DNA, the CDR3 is TGTGCCAGCAGTTTATCGATTGCGGGGAACACTGAAGCTTTCTTT. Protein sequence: CASSLSIAGNTEAFF.

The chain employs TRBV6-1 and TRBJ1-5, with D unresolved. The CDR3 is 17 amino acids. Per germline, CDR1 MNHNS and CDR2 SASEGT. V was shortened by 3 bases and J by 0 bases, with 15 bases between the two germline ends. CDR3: CASSDLPTSYSNQPQHF. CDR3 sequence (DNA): TGTGCCAGCAGTGACCTACCGACATCGTATAGCAATCAGCCCCAGCATTTT.